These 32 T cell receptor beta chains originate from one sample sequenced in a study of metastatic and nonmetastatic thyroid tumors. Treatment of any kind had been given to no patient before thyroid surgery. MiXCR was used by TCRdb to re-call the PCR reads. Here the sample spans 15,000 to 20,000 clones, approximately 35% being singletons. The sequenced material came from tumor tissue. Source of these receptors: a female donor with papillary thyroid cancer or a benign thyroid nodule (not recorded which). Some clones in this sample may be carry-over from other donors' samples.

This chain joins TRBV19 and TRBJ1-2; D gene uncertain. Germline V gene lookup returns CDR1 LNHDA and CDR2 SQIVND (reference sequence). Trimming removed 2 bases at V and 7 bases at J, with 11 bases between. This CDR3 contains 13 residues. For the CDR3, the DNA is TGTGCCAGTAGTATAAGAGGAACCGCTGGCTACACCTTC. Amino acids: CASSIRGTAGYTF.

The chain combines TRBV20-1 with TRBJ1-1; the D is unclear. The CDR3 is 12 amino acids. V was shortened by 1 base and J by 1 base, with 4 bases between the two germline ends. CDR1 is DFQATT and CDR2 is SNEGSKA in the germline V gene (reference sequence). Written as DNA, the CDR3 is TGCAGTGCTAGAGCAGCGAACACTGAAGCTTTCTTT. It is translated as CSARAANTEAFF.

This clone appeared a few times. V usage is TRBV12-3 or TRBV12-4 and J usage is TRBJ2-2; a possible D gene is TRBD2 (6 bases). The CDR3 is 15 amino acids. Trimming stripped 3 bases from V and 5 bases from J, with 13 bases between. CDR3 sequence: CASSLVSGETGELFF. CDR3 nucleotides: TGTGCCAGCAGTTTGGTTTCGGGGGAGACCGGGGAGCTGTTTTTT.

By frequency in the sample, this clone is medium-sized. The CDR3 coding sequence is TGCAGTGCTAGAGATAGGCTTAGCAATCAGCCCCAGCATTTT. Protein sequence: CSARDRLSNQPQHF. V gene TRBV20-1 combines with J gene TRBJ1-5; D remains ambiguous. There are 14 residues in the CDR3. Looked up from germline, CDR1 is DFQATT and CDR2 is SNEGSKA (reference sequence). Trimming shortened V by 0 bases and J by 0 bases, and 6 bases separated the two germline ends.

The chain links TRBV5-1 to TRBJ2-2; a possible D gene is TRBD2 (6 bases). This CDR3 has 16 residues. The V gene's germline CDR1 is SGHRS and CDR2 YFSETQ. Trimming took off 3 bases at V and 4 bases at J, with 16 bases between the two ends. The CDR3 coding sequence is TGCGCCAGCAGCTCACGGGGGAGAATCCCCACCGGGGAGCTGTTTTTT. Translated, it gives CASSSRGRIPTGELFF.

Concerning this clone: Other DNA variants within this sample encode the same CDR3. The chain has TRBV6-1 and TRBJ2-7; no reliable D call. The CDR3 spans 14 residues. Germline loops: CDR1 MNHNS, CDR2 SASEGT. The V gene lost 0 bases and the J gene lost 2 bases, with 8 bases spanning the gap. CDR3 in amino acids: CASSEAGFTYEQYF. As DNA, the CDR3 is TGTGCCAGCAGTGAAGCCGGATTCACCTACGAGCAGTACTTC.

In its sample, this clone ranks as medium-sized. The CDR3 DNA is TGCAGTGCTAGGACGAGCGGGAGCGGGGACGAGCAGTACTTC. Residues: CSARTSGSGDEQYF. This sequence joins TRBV20-1 and TRBJ2-7; TRBD2 aligns across 8 bases. CDR1 and CDR2 from the germline V gene are DFQATT and SNEGSKA (reference sequence). The CDR3 sequence is 14 residues long. V lost 3 bases and J lost 5; bases outside the gene matches: 9.

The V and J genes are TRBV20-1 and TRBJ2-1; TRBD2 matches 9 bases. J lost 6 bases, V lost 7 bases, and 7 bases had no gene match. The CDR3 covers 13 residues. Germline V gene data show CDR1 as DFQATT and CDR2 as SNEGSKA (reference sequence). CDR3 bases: TGCAGTGTTAAGCGGGGGGACGGCAATGAGCAGTTCTTC. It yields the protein CSVKRGDGNEQFF.

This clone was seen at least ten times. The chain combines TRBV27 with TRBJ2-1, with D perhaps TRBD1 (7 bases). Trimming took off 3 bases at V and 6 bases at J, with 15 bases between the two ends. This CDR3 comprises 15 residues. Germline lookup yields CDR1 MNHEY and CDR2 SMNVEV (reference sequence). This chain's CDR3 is CASSLTRGLLNEQFF. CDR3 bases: TGTGCCAGCAGTTTGACTAGGGGGCTTCTCAATGAGCAGTTCTTC.

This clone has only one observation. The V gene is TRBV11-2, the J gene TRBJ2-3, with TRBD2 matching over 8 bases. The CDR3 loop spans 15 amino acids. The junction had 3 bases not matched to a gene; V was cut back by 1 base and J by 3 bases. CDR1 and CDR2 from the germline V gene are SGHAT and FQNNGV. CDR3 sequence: CASSLVTSGTDTQYF. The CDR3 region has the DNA TGTGCCAGCAGCTTAGTAACTAGCGGAACAGATACGCAGTATTTT. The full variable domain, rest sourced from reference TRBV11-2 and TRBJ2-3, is EAGVAQSPRYKIIEKRQSVAFWCNPISGHATLYWYQQILGQGPKLLIQFQNNGVVDDSQLPKDRFSAERLKGVDSTLKIQPAKLEDSAVYLCASSLVTSGTDTQYFGPGTRLTVL.

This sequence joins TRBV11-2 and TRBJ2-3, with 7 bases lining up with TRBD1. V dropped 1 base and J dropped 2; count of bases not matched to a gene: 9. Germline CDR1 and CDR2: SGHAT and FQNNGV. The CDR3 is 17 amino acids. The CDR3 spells CASSLVVMGQLTDTQYF. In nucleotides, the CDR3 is TGTGCCAGCAGCTTAGTCGTTATGGGACAGCTCACAGATACGCAGTATTTT.

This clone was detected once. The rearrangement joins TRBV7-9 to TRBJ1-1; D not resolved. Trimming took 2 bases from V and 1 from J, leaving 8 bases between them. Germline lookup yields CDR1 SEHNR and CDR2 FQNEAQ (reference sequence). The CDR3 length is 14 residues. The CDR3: CASSLRRSNTEAFF. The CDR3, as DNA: TGTGCCAGCAGCTTAAGACGGTCGAACACTGAAGCTTTCTTT.

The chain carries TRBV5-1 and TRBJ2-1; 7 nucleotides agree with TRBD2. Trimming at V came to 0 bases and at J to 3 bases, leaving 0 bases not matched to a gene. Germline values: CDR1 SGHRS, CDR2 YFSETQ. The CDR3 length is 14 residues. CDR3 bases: TGCGCCAGCAGCTTGGGGGACTACTACAATGAGCAGTTCTTC. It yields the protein CASSLGDYYNEQFF.

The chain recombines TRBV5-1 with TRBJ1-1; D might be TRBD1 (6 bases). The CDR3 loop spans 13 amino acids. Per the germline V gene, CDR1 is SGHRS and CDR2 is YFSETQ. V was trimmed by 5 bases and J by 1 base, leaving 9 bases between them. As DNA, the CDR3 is TGCGCCAGCAGTTACAGGGAGAACACTGAAGCTTTCTTT. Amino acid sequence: CASSYRENTEAFF.

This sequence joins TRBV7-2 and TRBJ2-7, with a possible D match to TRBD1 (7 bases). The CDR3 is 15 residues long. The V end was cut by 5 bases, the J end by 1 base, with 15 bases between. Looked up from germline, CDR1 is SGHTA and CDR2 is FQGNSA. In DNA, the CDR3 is TGTGCCAGCAGCCCAGCAGGGGGACTGTCCTACGAGCAGTACTTC. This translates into CASSPAGGLSYEQYF.

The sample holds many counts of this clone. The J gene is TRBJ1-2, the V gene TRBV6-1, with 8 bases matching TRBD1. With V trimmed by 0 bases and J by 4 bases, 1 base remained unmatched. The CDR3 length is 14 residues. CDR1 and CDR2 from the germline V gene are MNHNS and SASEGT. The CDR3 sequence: CASSEAGTGYGYTF. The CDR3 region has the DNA TGTGCCAGCAGTGAAGCCGGGACAGGCTATGGCTACACCTTC.

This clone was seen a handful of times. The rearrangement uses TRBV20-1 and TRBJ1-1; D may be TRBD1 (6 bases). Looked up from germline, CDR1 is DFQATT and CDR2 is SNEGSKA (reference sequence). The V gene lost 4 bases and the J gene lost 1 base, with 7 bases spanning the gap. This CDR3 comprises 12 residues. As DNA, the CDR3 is TGCAGTGCTAAACAGGGGAACACTGAAGCTTTCTTT. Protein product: CSAKQGNTEAFF.

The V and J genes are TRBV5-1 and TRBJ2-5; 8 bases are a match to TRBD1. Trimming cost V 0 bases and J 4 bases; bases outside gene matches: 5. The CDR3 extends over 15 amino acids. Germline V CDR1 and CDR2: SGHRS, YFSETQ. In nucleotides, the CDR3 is TGCGCCAGCAGCTTGGATGACAGGGGTCCAGAGACCCAGTACTTC. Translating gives CASSLDDRGPETQYF.

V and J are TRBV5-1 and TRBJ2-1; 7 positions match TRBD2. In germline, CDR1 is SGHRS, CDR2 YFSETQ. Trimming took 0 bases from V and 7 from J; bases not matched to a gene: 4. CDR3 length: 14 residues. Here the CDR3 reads CASSLEASGNEQFF. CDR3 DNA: TGCGCCAGCAGCTTGGAGGCTAGCGGTAATGAGCAGTTCTTC.

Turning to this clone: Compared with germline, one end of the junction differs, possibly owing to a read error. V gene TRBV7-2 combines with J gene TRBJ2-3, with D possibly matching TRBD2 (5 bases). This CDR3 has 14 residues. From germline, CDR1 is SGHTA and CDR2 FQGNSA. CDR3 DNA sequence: TGTGCCAGGAGCGCCGGAAGCGGTGCAGATACGCTGTATTTT. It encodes CARSAGSGADTLYF.

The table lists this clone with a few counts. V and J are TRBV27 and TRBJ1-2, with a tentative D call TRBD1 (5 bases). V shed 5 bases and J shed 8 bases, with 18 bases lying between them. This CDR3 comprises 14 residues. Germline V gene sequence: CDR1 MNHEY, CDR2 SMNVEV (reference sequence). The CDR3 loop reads CASSADFRAGGYTF. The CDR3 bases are TGTGCCAGCAGTGCCGACTTCCGGGCAGGGGGCTACACCTTC.

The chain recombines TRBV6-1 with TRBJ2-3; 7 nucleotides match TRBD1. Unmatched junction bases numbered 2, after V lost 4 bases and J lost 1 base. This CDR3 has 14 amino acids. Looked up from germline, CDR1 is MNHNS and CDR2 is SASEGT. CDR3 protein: CASSATGRTDTQYF. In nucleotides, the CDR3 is TGTGCCAGCAGTGCGACAGGGCGCACAGATACGCAGTATTTT.

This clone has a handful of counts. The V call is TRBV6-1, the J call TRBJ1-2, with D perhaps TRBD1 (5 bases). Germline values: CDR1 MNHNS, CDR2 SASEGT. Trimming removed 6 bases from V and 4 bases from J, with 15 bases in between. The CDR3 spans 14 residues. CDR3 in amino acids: CASSQQAGPYGYTF. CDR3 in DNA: TGTGCCAGCAGCCAACAGGCGGGACCCTATGGCTACACCTTC.

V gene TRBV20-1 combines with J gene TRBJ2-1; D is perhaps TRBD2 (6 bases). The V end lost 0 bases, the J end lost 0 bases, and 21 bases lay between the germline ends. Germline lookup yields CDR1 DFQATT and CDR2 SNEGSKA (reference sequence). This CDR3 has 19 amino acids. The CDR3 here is CSARDKWVSGRISYNEQFF. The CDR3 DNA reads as TGCAGTGCTAGAGATAAGTGGGTAAGCGGGCGAATCTCCTACAATGAGCAGTTCTTC.

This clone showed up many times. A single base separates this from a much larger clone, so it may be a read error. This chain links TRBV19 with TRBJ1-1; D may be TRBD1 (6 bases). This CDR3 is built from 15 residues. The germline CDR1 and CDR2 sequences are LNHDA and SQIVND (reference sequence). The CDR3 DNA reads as TGTGCCAGTAGTAGGTGGGGGCGGGAGAACACTGTAGCTTTCTTT. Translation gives CASSRWGRENTVAFF. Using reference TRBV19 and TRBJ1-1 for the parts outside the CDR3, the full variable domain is DGGITQSPKYLFRKEGQNVTLSCEQNLNHDAMYWYRQDPGQGLRLIYYSQIVNDFQKGDIAEGYSVSREKKESFPLTVTSAQKNPTAFYLCASSRWGRENTVAFFGQGTRLTVV.

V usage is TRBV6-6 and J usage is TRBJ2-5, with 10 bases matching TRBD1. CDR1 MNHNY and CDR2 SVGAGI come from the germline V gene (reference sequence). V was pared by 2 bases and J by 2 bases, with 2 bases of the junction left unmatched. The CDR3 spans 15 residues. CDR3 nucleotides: TGTGCCAGCAGTTACAGGACAGGGGGACAAGAGACCCAGTACTTC. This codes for CASSYRTGGQETQYF.

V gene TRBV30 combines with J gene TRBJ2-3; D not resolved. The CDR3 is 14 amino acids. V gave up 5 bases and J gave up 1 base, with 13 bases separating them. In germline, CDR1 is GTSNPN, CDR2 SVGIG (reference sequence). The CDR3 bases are TGTGCCTGGGTCCCCTCCCCTGGCACAGATACGCAGTATTTT. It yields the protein CAWVPSPGTDTQYF.

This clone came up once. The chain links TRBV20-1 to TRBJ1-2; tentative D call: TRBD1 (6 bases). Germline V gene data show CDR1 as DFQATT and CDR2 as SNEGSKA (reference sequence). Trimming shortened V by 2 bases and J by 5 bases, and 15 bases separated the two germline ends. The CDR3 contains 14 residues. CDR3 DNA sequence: TGCAGTGCTAGATCGCCTCAGGGGACGTATGGCTACACCTTC. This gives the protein CSARSPQGTYGYTF.

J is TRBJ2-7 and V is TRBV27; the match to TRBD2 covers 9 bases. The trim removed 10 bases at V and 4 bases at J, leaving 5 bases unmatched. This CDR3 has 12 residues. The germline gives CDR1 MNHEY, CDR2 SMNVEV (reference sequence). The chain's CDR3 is CATRGLAYEQYF. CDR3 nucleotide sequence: TGTGCCACCAGGGGACTAGCTTACGAGCAGTACTTC.

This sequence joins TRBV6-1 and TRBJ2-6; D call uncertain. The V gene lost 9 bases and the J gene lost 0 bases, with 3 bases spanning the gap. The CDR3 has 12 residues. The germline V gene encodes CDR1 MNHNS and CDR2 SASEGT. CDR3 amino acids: CARGSGANVLTF. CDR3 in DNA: TGTGCCAGAGGCTCTGGGGCCAACGTCCTGACTTTC.

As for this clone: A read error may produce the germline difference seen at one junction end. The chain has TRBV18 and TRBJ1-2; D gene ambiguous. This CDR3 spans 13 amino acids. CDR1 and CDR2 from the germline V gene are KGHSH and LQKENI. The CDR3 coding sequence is TGTCCCAGCTCACCACGGACGCATTATGGCTACACCTTC. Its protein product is CPSSPRTHYGYTF.

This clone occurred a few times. CDR3 DNA: TGTGCCTGGACACAGGGGTCTTCTTACGAGCAGTACTTC. Encoded protein: CAWTQGSSYEQYF. This chain uses TRBV30 with TRBJ2-7; 7 bases fit TRBD1. This CDR3 has 13 residues. The germline CDR1 and CDR2 sequences are GTSNPN and SVGIG (reference sequence). V trimming: 4 bases; J trimming: 4 bases; junction bases outside the gene matches: 7.